The clone carrying this TCR beta chain appeared many times. Its specificity is unknown. This sample stems from a study of neurological immune-mediated disorders. Study-wide results and caveats: No CDR3 amino acid sequences recurred among expanded clones across subjects, suggesting private repertoires in all groups.

The authors produced cDNA by 5'RACE using 10-nucleotide random UMIs. From 15-18 subjects, each sequencing run yielded over 160 million TCR-beta sequences. TCRdb passed the 5' RACE reads through MiXCR, listing each CDR3 protein once. Here the sample spans about 45,000 distinct CDR3 sequences, approximately 12% being singletons. Time point specified: longitudinal time-point 3. The study built unsorted libraries from 2 million PBMCs kept at -80 C. In germline, CDR1 is SEHNR, CDR2 FQNEAQ (reference sequence). The CDR3 extends over 13 amino acids. V shed 3 bases and J shed 1 base, with 6 bases lying between them.

The sequenced sample was PBMCs. V gene TRBV7-9 combines with J gene TRBJ2-5; D is ambiguous. This clonotype was sampled from a man aged 25 to 40 in good health. CDR3 residues: CASSLYSQETQYF. DNA of the CDR3: TGTGCCAGCAGCTTGTACAGCCAAGAGACCCAGTACTTC.